This TCR beta chain was sequenced in a study of OX40 agonist ivuxolimab in advanced cancers. Clones were sequenced by immunoSEQ multiplex PCR, and TCRdb holds only the in-frame ones, with some missing. Of tens of thousands of clones listed, 89% are singletons. This CDR3 spans 15 amino acids. Germline assignment: CDR1 SEHNR and CDR2 FQNEAQ (reference sequence). V shed 4 bases, J shed 7 bases, and the junction held 7 bases outside the gene matches. A word on this clone: Its cognate antigen is unknown.

Overall study results and limits: Near-lowest levels of clonal expansion characterized partial responders at 0.1-3.0 mg/kg.

The source of this sequence is an adult with an advanced solid tumor such as melanoma, head and neck, liver or kidney cancer. The chain recombines TRBV7-9 with TRBJ1-2; TRBD1 matches at 12 bases. This sample comprised CD4+ or CD8+ T cells sorted from blood, obtained in a trial of the OX40 agonist ivuxolimab. The DNA of the CDR3 is TGTGCCAGCAGCTCAACCGGGACAGGGGGCAGTGGCTACACCTTC. It encodes CASSSTGTGGSGYTF.